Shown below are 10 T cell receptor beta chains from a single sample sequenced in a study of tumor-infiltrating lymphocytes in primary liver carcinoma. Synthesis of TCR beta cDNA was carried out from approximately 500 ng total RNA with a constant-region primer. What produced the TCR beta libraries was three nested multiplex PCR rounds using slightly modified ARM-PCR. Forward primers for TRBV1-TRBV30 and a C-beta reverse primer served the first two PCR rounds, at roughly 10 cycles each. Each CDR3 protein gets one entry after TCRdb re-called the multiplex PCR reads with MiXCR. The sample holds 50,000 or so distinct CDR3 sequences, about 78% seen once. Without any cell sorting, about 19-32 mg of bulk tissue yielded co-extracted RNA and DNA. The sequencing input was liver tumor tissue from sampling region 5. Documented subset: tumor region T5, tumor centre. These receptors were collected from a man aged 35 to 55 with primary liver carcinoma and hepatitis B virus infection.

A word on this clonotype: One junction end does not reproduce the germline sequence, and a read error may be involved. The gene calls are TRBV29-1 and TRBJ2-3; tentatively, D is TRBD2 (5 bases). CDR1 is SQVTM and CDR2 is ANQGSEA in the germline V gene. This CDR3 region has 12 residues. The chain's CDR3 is CSVGAKEAMQYF. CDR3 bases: TGCAGTGTTGGTGCCAAGGAGGCTATGCAGTATTTT.

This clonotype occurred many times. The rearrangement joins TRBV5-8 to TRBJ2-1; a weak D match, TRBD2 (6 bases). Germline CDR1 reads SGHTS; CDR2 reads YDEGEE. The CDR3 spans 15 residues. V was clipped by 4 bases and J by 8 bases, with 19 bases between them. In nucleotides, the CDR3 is TGTGCCAGCAGCCCCTCAGTAATGGGAGGCTATGAGCAGTTCTTC. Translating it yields CASSPSVMGGYEQFF.

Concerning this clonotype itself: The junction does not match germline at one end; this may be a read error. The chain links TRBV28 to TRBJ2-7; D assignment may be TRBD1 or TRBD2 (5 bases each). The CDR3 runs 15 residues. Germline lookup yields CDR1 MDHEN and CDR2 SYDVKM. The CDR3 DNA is TGTGCCAGCAGTTTATTAGGGGACGAAGTTTACGAGCACTACTTC. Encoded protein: CASSLLGDEVYEHYF.

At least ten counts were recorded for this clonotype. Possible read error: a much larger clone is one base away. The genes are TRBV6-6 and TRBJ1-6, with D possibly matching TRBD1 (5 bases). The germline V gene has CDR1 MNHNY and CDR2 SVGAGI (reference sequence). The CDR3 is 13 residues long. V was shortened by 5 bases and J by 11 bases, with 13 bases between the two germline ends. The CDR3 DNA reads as TGTGCCAGCAGTAATACAGGAATTCCACCCCTCCACTTT. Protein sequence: CASSNTGIPPLHF.

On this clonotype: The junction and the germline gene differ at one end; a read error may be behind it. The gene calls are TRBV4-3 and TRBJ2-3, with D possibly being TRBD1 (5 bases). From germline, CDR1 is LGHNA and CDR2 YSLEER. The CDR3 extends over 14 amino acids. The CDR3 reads CASSQDQGTDTQYF. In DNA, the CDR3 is TGCGCCAGCAGCCAAGATCAGGGCACAGACACGCAGTATTTT.

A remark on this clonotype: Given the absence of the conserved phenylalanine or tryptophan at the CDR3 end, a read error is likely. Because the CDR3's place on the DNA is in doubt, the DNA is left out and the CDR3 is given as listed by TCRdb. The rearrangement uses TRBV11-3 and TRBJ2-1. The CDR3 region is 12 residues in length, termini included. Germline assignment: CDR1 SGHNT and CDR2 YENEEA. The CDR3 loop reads CASCLNANEQLL.

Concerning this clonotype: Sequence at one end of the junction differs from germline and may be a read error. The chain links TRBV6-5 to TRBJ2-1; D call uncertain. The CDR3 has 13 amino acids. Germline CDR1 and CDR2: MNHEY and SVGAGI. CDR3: CVSSYAMAKEQFF. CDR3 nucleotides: TGTGTCAGCAGTTACGCAATGGCCAAAGAGCAGTTCTTC.

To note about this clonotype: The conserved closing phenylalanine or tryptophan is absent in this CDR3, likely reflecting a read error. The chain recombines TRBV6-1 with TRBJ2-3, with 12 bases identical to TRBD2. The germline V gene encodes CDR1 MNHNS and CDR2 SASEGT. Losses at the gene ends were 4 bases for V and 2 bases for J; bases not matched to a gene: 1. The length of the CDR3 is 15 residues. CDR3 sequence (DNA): TGTGCCAGCAGTGGGACTAGCGGGAACACAGATACGCAGTATTCT. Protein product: CASSGTSGNTDTQYS.

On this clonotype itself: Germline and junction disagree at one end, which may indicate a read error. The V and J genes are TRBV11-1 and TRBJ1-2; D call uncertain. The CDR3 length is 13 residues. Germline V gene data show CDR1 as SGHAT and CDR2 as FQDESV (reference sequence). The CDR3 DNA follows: TGTGTCAGCAGCCTGGTCCATAACTATGGCTACGCCTTC. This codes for CVSSLVHNYGYAF.

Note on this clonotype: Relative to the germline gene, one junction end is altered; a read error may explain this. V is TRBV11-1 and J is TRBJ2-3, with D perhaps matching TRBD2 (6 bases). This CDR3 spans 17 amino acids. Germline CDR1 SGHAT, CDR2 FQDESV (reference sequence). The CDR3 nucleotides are TGTGCCAGCAGCATAGCTCGGACAAGCGGGTCCACGGATACGCAGTATTTT. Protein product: CASSIARTSGSTDTQYF.